The table lists the clone carrying this T cell receptor beta chain with a few counts. Antigen specificity is unknown. TCRdb fed the 5' RACE reads into MiXCR, producing one record per CDR3 protein. This sample has nearly 550,000 distinct CDR3 sequences, with roughly a fifth found just once. The data stem from a study of T cells after yellow fever vaccination. Study-level points and caveats: Although the secondary response was weaker, it peaked faster, at day 5 versus 15.

The germline V gene has CDR1 SGHRS and CDR2 YFSETQ. This CDR3 comprises 15 residues. Trimming took 3 bases from V and 9 from J; bases not matched to a gene: 5. The genes are TRBV5-1 and TRBJ2-1; 14 nucleotides match TRBD2. The specimen comprised PBMCs, sampled 15 days after the yellow fever booster vaccination. The receptor was isolated from a man younger than 45 who received the YFV17D yellow fever vaccine. This CDR3 is CASSSGTSGSGEQFF. CDR3 in DNA: TGCGCCAGCAGCTCCGGGACTAGCGGGAGTGGTGAGCAGTTCTTC.